This T cell receptor beta chain was identified during a study of PD-1 blockade in classical Hodgkin lymphoma. Study at large: Administration of nivolumab to patients was at 3 mg/kg intravenously every 2 weeks. General study points: Relative to healthy donors, newly diagnosed patients reportedly had lower baseline TCR diversity, which was reported as lower still in relapsed/refractory patients.

The CDR3 spans 17 residues. Germline loops: CDR1 MGHRA, CDR2 YSYEKL. Trimming took 0 bases from V and 7 from J, leaving 16 bases between them. This table comes from immunoSEQ multiplex PCR, and its TCRdb copy is limited to in-frame clones, with some not included. The data hold more than 85,000 clones, with roughly nine tenths observed a single time. The sample holds one count of this clone. Antigen specificity is unknown. Time point specified: cycle 4 day 1 (C4D1), after 6 weeks of nivolumab. After autologous stem cell transplantation all patients relapsed, and prior brentuximab vedotin exposure differed between cohorts.

Sequencing was performed on peripheral blood mononuclear cells (PBMCs), taken before the fourth cycle of nivolumab. The chain links TRBV4-1 to TRBJ1-6; possibly TRBD1 for D (6 bases). This TCR was sampled from a human donor with classical Hodgkin lymphoma. The CDR3 here is CASSQDGTGLGNSPLHF. The CDR3 bases are TGCGCCAGCAGCCAAGATGGAACAGGGTTGGGCAATTCACCCCTCCACTTT.